The clone carrying this T cell receptor (beta chain) was counted between two and nine times. Its antigen is as yet unknown. This entry comes from a study of cytomegalovirus exposure and HLA in healthy donors. Study-level findings and limits: As a later analysis revealed, the rate of TCR association differed by HLA locus, with DRB1 most and HLA-C fewest. A highly shared variant cluster was judged a likely technical artifact.

V lost 3 bases and J lost 6, with 18 bases in between. The CDR3 has 15 amino acids. The V gene's germline CDR1 is SNHLY and CDR2 FYNNEI. PCR involved 60 Vbeta and 13 Jbeta primers. The protocol was immunoSEQ multiplex PCR, while the TCRdb copy is restricted to in-frame clones and leaves out a portion. Altogether around 100,000 clones are present, 70% being singletons, with the ten largest covering just over 8.5%. This TCR was recovered from a man aged 30-40 years in good health and CMV-seropositive. The rearrangement joins TRBV2 to TRBJ2-7; possible D gene TRBD1, 6 bases. Sequencing was carried out using PBMCs. The CDR3 coding sequence is TGTGCCAGCAGTGAGTTTGGGACCCAGGGGTTCGAGCAGTACTTC. The encoded protein is CASSEFGTQGFEQYF.